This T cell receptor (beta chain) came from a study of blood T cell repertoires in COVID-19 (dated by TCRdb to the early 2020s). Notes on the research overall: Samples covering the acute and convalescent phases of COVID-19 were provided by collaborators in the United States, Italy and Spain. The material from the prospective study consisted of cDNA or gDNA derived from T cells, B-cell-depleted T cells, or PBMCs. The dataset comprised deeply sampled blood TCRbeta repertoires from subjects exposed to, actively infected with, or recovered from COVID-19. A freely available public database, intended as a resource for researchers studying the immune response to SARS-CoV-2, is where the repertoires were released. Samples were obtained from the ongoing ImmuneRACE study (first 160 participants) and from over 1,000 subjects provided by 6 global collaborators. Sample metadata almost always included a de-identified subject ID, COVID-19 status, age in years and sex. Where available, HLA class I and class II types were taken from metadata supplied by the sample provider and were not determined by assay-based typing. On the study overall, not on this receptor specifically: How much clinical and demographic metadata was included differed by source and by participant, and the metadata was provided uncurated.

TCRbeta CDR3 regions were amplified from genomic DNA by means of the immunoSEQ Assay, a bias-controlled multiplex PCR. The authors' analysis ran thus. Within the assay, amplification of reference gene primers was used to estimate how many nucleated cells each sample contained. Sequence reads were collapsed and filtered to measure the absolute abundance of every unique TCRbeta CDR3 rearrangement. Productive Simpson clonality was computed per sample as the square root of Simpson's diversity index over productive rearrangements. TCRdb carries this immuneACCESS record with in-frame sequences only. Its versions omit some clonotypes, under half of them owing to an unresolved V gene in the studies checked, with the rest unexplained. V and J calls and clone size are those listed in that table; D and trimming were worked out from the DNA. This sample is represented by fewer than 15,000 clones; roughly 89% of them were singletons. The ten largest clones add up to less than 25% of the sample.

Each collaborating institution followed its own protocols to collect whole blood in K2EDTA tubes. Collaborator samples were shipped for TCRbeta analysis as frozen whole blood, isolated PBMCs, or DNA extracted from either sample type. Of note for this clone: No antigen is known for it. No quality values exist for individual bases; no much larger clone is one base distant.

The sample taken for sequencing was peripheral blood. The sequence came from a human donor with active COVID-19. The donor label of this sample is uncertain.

The sequenced DNA: TGTGCCAGCAGTTACTCTTTCGGTCAAGAGACCCAGTACTTC. It specifies CASSYSFGQETQYF. The chain is encoded by TRBV6-6 joined to TRBJ2-5; no D gene call is confident. At the junction V is shortened by 0 bases and J by 2 bases, with 7 bases in between. CDR1 MNHNY and CDR2 SVGAGI are derived from the germline V gene (reference sequence). The CDR3 starts with the cysteine, ends with the phenylalanine, and has 14 residues. The DNA shown is the 42-base CDR3, in frame from base 1.